This T cell receptor beta chain was observed in a study of blood T cell repertoires in COVID-19. The protocol was immunoSEQ multiplex PCR, while the TCRdb copy is restricted to in-frame clones and leaves out a portion. The sample consists of 150,000 or so clones, 65% to 85% of them appearing once. All enrollees were roughly 18 to 95 years old and from around 25 US areas. The TCR comes from a man aged 40-50 years who had recovered from COVID-19. The sequencing sample was made of PBMCs or T cells enriched from blood (not recorded which).

The CDR3 loop is CASSVAVWSGGGEQFF. As DNA, the CDR3 is TGTGCCAGCAGCGTAGCGGTTTGGAGCGGGGGTGGTGAGCAGTTCTTC. V usage is TRBV9 and J usage is TRBJ2-1, with TRBD2 matching over 8 bases. This CDR3 spans 16 amino acids. Germline V gene data show CDR1 as SGDLS and CDR2 as YYNGEE. V lost 0 bases to trimming and J lost 9 bases; unmatched junction nucleotides: 11.